This T cell receptor (beta chain) stems from a study of beta chain features in type 1 diabetes. Whole-study context: The study examined 107,917,701 sorted cells across all samples.

V gave up 1 base and J gave up 5 bases, with 2 bases separating them. The CDR3 is 10 amino acids. CDR1 is SQVTM, CDR2 ANQGSEA, per germline. The isolated RNA, all of it, was reverse transcribed, so expressed TCRB transcripts were what got sequenced. Clones were sequenced by immunoSEQ multiplex PCR, and TCRdb holds only the in-frame ones, with some missing. Here the sample spans fewer than 900,000 clones, 15% to 20% being singletons. Sorting of CD4+ naive, central memory, regulatory and stem cell-like memory cells was performed via CD45RO/CCR7/CD25/CD127/CD95/CD27. This chain uses TRBV29-1 with TRBJ1-2, with no clear D. Sequenced: naive CD4+ T cells from blood. The sequence derives from a woman aged 18 to 35 in good health. This CDR3 is CSVEGYGYTF. Here the CDR3 DNA reads TGCAGCGTTGAAGGGTATGGCTACACCTTC.